The 21 T cell receptor beta chains listed next were all sequenced from one sample in a study of shared clonotypes between healthy human individuals. The table came from immunoSEQ multiplex PCR; TCRdb's copy has only in-frame clones and leaves some out. The table lists about 690,000 clones, about 90% of them singletons, with more than 30% in the top ten. Sequencing was carried out using memory CD8+ T cells from PBMCs. Subset specified: CD45RO+ cells pooled with CCR7-negative TemRA cells. These receptors all come from a man in his late teens or twenties in good health. Some clones in this sample may be carry-over from other donors' samples.

This sequence joins TRBV4-1 and TRBJ1-1; 7 bases agree with TRBD1. V lost 1 base and J lost 4; bases outside the gene matches: 9. This CDR3 spans 16 amino acids. Germline V gene lookup returns CDR1 MGHRA and CDR2 YSYEKL. The CDR3 sequence: CASSQVGTTGTTEAFF. The CDR3 region has the DNA TGCGCCAGCAGCCAAGTCGGGACGACAGGGACCACTGAAGCTTTCTTT.

On this clone: The same CDR3 is also encoded by other DNA sequences in this sample. The rearrangement uses TRBV7-3 and TRBJ1-1; D remains ambiguous. The CDR3 sequence is 13 residues long. The V end was cut by 0 bases, the J end by 1 base, with 3 bases between. Germline V gene data show CDR1 as SGHTA and CDR2 as FQGTGA. CDR3 amino acids: CASSLTENTEAFF. The CDR3 coding sequence is TGTGCCAGCAGCTTAACAGAGAACACTGAAGCTTTCTTT.

V and J are TRBV11-2 and TRBJ2-3; D remains ambiguous. CDR3 length equals 13 residues. CDR1 is SGHAT and CDR2 is FQNNGV in the germline V gene. The V end was cut by 0 bases, the J end by 5 bases, with 6 bases between. CDR3 region: CASSLDTGDTQYF. The CDR3 nucleotides are TGTGCCAGCAGCTTAGATACCGGAGATACGCAGTATTTT.

The V call is TRBV6-1, the J call TRBJ2-5; 10 nucleotides agree with TRBD2. Germline V gene sequence: CDR1 MNHNS, CDR2 SASEGT. There are 14 residues in the CDR3. Losses at the gene ends were 6 bases for V and 4 bases for J; bases not matched to a gene: 5. This CDR3 reads CASSPSGSAETQYF. CDR3 DNA: TGTGCCAGCAGCCCTAGCGGGAGTGCAGAGACCCAGTACTTC.

The V gene is TRBV7-9, the J gene TRBJ2-6; 12 bases fit TRBD1. The J segment lost 2 bases and the V segment lost 6 bases, leaving 5 bases of the junction unmatched. The CDR3 runs to 17 residues. Per germline, CDR1 SEHNR and CDR2 FQNEAQ (reference sequence). The CDR3 loop is CASRLGTGGAGANVLTF. The DNA of the CDR3 is TGTGCCAGCAGGCTCGGGACAGGGGGCGCTGGGGCCAACGTCCTGACTTTC.

The rearrangement joins TRBV11-2 to TRBJ2-7; D is perhaps TRBD1 (6 bases). V was cut by 5 bases and J by 0 bases, with 11 bases left in between. The length of the CDR3 is 14 residues. Germline CDR1 is SGHAT and CDR2 is FQNNGV. CDR3 bases: TGTGCCAGCAGCGTATGGGACAACTCCTACGAGCAGTACTTC. Translated: CASSVWDNSYEQYF.

J is TRBJ2-7 and V is TRBV2; no reliable D call. V lost 3 bases and J 2 bases, leaving 11 bases between the germline ends. The CDR3 is made up of 14 amino acids. The V gene's germline CDR1 is SNHLY and CDR2 FYNNEI. CDR3 in amino acids: CASSERLVTYEQYF. The CDR3 DNA reads as TGTGCCAGCAGTGAGAGGTTGGTAACCTACGAGCAGTACTTC.

The chain uses TRBV6-5 and TRBJ2-7; perhaps TRBD1 as D (6 bases). Trimming removed 4 bases at V and 2 bases at J, with 15 bases between. This CDR3 is built from 15 residues. The germline CDR1 and CDR2 sequences are MNHEY and SVGAGI. The DNA for the CDR3 is TGTGCCAGCAGTTTGACAGGACCCGGACCCTACGAGCAGTACTTC. Its translation: CASSLTGPGPYEQYF.

V usage is TRBV5-4 and J usage is TRBJ2-3; TRBD2 matches 10 bases. Per the germline V gene, CDR1 is SGHNT and CDR2 is YYREEE (reference sequence). The V gene end was trimmed by 0 bases and the J gene end by 4 bases; junction bases not matched to a gene: 5. The CDR3 runs 16 residues. In DNA, the CDR3 is TGTGCCAGCAGCTTGGGGCTAGCGGGAGTCGCAGATACGCAGTATTTT. It encodes CASSLGLAGVADTQYF.

The chain links TRBV5-1 to TRBJ1-4; D is ambiguous. V lost 4 bases to trimming and J lost 4 bases, with 8 bases between them. Germline lookup yields CDR1 SGHRS and CDR2 YFSETQ. The CDR3 loop spans 13 amino acids. DNA for the CDR3: TGCGCCAGCAGCCAAAACATTAATGAAAAACTGTTTTTT. As protein: CASSQNINEKLFF.

The V and J genes are TRBV28 and TRBJ2-7; 7 nucleotides line up with TRBD1. The junction had 4 bases not matched to a gene; V was cut back by 5 bases and J by 0 bases. Germline values: CDR1 MDHEN, CDR2 SYDVKM. The CDR3 is made up of 14 amino acids. CDR3 in DNA: TGTGCCAGCAGTCCGACAGGGAACTCCTACGAGCAGTACTTC. It encodes CASSPTGNSYEQYF.

The count of this clone is one. This rearrangement joins TRBV5-6 to TRBJ2-7; the D is unclear. Looked up from germline, CDR1 is SGHDT and CDR2 is YYEEEE. The CDR3 spans 14 residues. Trimming cost V 0 bases and J 4 bases, with 11 bases left between them. The CDR3 loop reads CASSLVTGRYEQYF. CDR3 DNA sequence: TGTGCCAGCAGCTTGGTGACCGGCCGGTACGAGCAGTACTTC.

The chain links TRBV18 to TRBJ2-7; no definite D call. The CDR3 is 15 amino acids. V was shortened by 3 bases and J by 3 bases, with 15 bases between the two germline ends. The germline CDR1 and CDR2 sequences are KGHSH and LQKENI. Written as DNA, the CDR3 is TGTGCCAGCTCACCCACCGACCCCAGAGACTACGAGCAGTACTTC. Translation gives CASSPTDPRDYEQYF.

The chain is built from TRBV2 and TRBJ2-2; no firm D call. The V and J ends lost 8 bases and 2 bases respectively, with 15 bases between them. Germline V gene data show CDR1 as SNHLY and CDR2 as FYNNEI. This CDR3 region has 15 residues. Here the CDR3 DNA reads TGTGCCAGCGCTCCAGGCACGGTTAACACCGGGGAGCTGTTTTTT. Translation: CASAPGTVNTGELFF.

The rearrangement links TRBV9 to TRBJ2-2, with D perhaps matching TRBD1 or TRBD2 (5 bases each). The CDR3 contains 17 residues. Deletions cut 0 bases from V and 1 base from J, with 13 bases between. CDR1 and CDR2 (germline): SGDLS, YYNGEE. Here the CDR3 reads CASSVAVGVMNTGELFF. The CDR3 nucleotides read TGTGCCAGCAGCGTAGCTGTGGGGGTTATGAACACCGGGGAGCTGTTTTTT.

V usage is TRBV6-5 and J usage is TRBJ1-2, with D possibly matching TRBD1 (6 bases). Germline CDR1 MNHEY, CDR2 SVGAGI. Trimming cost V 6 bases and J 10 bases, with 12 bases left between them. CDR3 length equals 11 residues. Here the CDR3 DNA reads TGTGCCAGCAGCCTGGACAGTACCTACACCTTC. As protein: CASSLDSTYTF.

This clone came up a few times. The V call is TRBV2, the J call TRBJ2-7; D may be TRBD2 (6 bases). Trimming shortened V by 4 bases and J by 12 bases, and 13 bases separated the two germline ends. The CDR3 length is 11 residues. CDR1 and CDR2 (germline): SNHLY, FYNNEI. This CDR3 reads CASSAPGLSYF. CDR3 nucleotides: TGTGCCAGCAGTGCACCGGGACTCTCGTACTTC. The full variable domain, its missing parts supplied by reference TRBV2 and TRBJ2-7, is EPEVTQTPSHQVTQMGQEVILRCVPISNHLYFYWYRQILGQKVEFLVSFYNNEISEKSEIFDDQFSVERPDGSNFTLKIRSTKLEDSAMYFCASSAPGLSYFGPGTRLTVT.

Concerning this clone: One base away lies a much larger clone, so this may be a sequencing read error. The chain combines TRBV5-6 with TRBJ2-2; a weak D match, TRBD1 (6 bases). Germline CDR1 and CDR2: SGHDT and YYEEEE. The length of the CDR3 is 13 residues. V lost 2 bases and J lost 6, with 8 bases in between. The CDR3 sequence: CASSFTGSGELFF. The CDR3 coding sequence is TGTGCCAGCAGCTTCACAGGGTCCGGGGAGCTGTTTTTT.

The table lists this clone with a few counts. Other DNA sequences in the sample encode the same CDR3. V gene TRBV2 combines with J gene TRBJ1-5; no firm D call. The CDR3 is made up of 14 amino acids. CDR1 and CDR2 (germline): SNHLY, FYNNEI. V lost 3 bases to trimming and J lost 0 bases, with 6 bases between them. The CDR3 coding sequence is TGTGCCAGCAGTGAGGCGCGTAGCAATCAGCCCCAGCATTTT. It translates to CASSEARSNQPQHF.

The chain couples TRBV7-9 to TRBJ2-1; no reliable D call. This CDR3 is built from 14 residues. Germline CDR1 reads SEHNR; CDR2 reads FQNEAQ (reference sequence). V was cut by 5 bases and J by 0 bases, with 8 bases left in between. In DNA form, the CDR3 reads TGTGCCAGCAGCGGACCCAGCTCCTACAATGAGCAGTTCTTC. Translation gives CASSGPSSYNEQFF.

V and J are TRBV20-1 and TRBJ2-1, with unresolved D. The V end was cut by 2 bases, the J end by 6 bases, with 5 bases between. The CDR3 covers 11 residues. CDR1 and CDR2 from the germline V gene are DFQATT and SNEGSKA (reference sequence). The CDR3 is CSARLSNEQFF. CDR3 DNA sequence: TGCAGTGCTAGACTGTCCAATGAGCAGTTCTTC.